The T cell receptor (beta chain) described here comes from a study of shared clonotypes between healthy human individuals. General study points: Sample collection involved blood only; tissue repertoires are likely different.

Regarding this clone: What it recognizes is unknown.

Healthy HIV-negative adults with no recent acute infections or vaccinations were recruited as donors. Method: immunoSEQ multiplex PCR; TCRdb's copy keeps in-frame clones and lacks some. The data show around 500,000 clones, roughly 85% seen once. Trimming stripped 3 bases from V and 4 bases from J, with 14 bases between. The CDR3 extends over 15 amino acids. Germline CDR1 is MRHNA and CDR2 is SNTAGT. This chain joins TRBV6-4 and TRBJ2-3; D is possibly TRBD1 (6 bases). Sequenced: PBMCs. The origin of this receptor is a woman aged 40-49 years in good health. Some clones in this sample may be carry-over from other donors' samples. The DNA of the CDR3 is TGTGCCAGCAGTGAGCGAGCAGGGGAAGCAGATACGCAGTATTTT. Its protein product is CASSERAGEADTQYF.